The T cell receptor beta chain under discussion was sequenced for a study of shared T cell receptors in the human thymus. Some clones are missing from TCRdb's copy, which holds only in-frame ones; the method was immunoSEQ multiplex PCR. The sample lists some 700,000 clones; roughly 90% were seen once. There are 18 residues in the CDR3. Germline V gene data show CDR1 as SNHLY and CDR2 as FYNNEI. V trimming: 5 bases; J trimming: 2 bases; junction bases outside the gene matches: 18. The sample was also linked to a second study, of human thymus T cells. According to that study: Thymic material originated from resections removed in the course of corrective heart surgery. Seemingly biased V and J gene usage marked thymic and blood repertoires. Related studies found that unrelated individuals share highly overlapping thymic repertoires.

V and J are TRBV2 and TRBJ2-7, with 7 bases identical to TRBD2. The sequencing input was thymocytes. The sequence came from a boy younger than two with a congenital heart defect. The DNA of the CDR3 is TGTGCCAGCAGTTCGGGTCCCCCCGGGCGGGAGCCCCCCTACGAGCAGTACTTC. It encodes CASSSGPPGREPPYEQYF.